The clone carrying this T cell receptor beta chain has a count of ten or more. No antigen is known for it. These data come from a study of graft-versus-host responses after intestinal transplantation. At the level of the study: Recipients underwent multivisceral, liver-intestinal, or isolated intestinal transplants.

Only in-frame clones appear in the TCRdb table, and some are missing; sequencing was by immunoSEQ multiplex PCR. This sample has tens of thousands of clones, with around 90% found just once. In germline, CDR1 is SEHNR, CDR2 FQNEAQ (reference sequence). This CDR3 is built from 13 residues. Trimming took 5 bases from V and 0 from J, leaving 8 bases between them. Sequenced material: unstimulated CD8+ T cells sorted from spleen or lymph node cells, taken before intestinal transplant. V is TRBV7-9 and J is TRBJ2-7; perhaps TRBD2 as D (5 bases). This receptor was obtained from a human donor who received an intestinal transplant. The CDR3 is CASSNTSSYEQYF. CDR3 bases: TGTGCCAGCAGCAACACTAGCTCCTACGAGCAGTACTTC.